This entry features one T cell receptor beta chain sequence. This entry belongs to a study of CD8 T cells in Susac syndrome. Random hexamers were used to reverse transcribe an amount of about 0.45 to 1 ug RNA. MiXCR, run by TCRdb on the immunoSEQ multiplex PCR reads, gives a single entry per CDR3 protein. The table includes roughly 190,000 distinct CDR3 sequences, roughly nine tenths detected once. Specimen: CD4+ T cells from PBMCs. This receptor was obtained from a human donor with Susac syndrome.

CDR3 nucleotides: TGCGCCAGCAGCGGCGGGGGCTCCTACAATGAGCAGTTCTTC. Residues: CASSGGGSYNEQFF. The J gene is TRBJ2-1, the V gene TRBV5-1, with TRBD2 matching over 7 bases. V lost 4 bases and J lost 0; bases outside the gene matches: 1. Germline lookup yields CDR1 SGHRS and CDR2 YFSETQ. This CDR3 comprises 14 residues.